The TCR beta chain described here comes from a study of T cells in Graves' hyperthyroidism and ophthalmopathy. General study points: A 13 V-J signature model discriminated ophthalmopathy versus stable hyperthyroidism. Most expanded thyroid clonotypes above 0.001 recurred in blood.

V was shortened by 6 bases and J by 4 bases, with 12 bases between the two germline ends. Looked up from germline, CDR1 is MNHNS and CDR2 is SASEGT. This CDR3 has 14 residues. What was amplified from RNA transcripts were TCR beta CDR3 regions. Carried out on the TCR CDR3, a first-round RT-PCR used the HTBI primer set. Each CDR3 protein gets one entry after TCRdb re-called the multiplex PCR reads with MiXCR. The sample carries about 300,000 distinct CDR3 sequences, roughly 20% recorded once. PBMCs were sourced from approximately 10 ml fresh peripheral blood. Notes on this clonotype: Its antigen is not known.

This sequence was found in a man aged 50-60 years with Graves' ophthalmopathy. V is TRBV6-1 and J is TRBJ2-2, with unresolved D. Specimen: blood. The CDR3 loop reads CASRLKDGTGELFF. DNA for the CDR3: TGTGCCAGCAGACTTAAGGACGGCACCGGGGAGCTGTTTTTT.